This TCR beta chain stems from a study of response to subunit inactivated influenza vaccine. V lost 3 bases to trimming and J lost 4 bases, with 18 bases between them. CDR1 KGHSH and CDR2 LQKENI come from the germline V gene. The CDR3 is 16 amino acids. TCRdb passed the RT-PCR reads through MiXCR, listing each CDR3 protein once. The table has a few hundred thousand distinct CDR3 sequences, about 12% seen once; the top ten hold under 10%. Sample: non-naive T cells sorted from PBMCs, taken 14 to 15 days before vaccination. This chain joins TRBV18 and TRBJ1-2; D ambiguous. The clonotype originates from a man in his fifties or sixties who received an inactivated influenza vaccine. The CDR3 DNA reads TGTGCCAGCTCACCTTATCCGACCATGGCCTCCTATGGCTACACCTTC. Protein product: CASSPYPTMASYGYTF.